The clone carrying this TCR beta chain appeared a single time. This entry comes from a study of blood T cell repertoires in COVID-19. At the level of the study: Samples taken during acute and convalescent COVID-19 were collected in the United States, Italy and Spain. The cDNA or gDNA used as material had been derived from T cells, B-cell-depleted T cells, or PBMCs.

There are 16 residues in the CDR3. Looked up from germline, CDR1 is KGHDR and CDR2 is SFDVKD. The V gene lost 3 bases and the J gene lost 3 bases, with 16 bases spanning the gap. The authors' processing: Estimation of nucleated cell counts relied on the amplification of reference gene primers. The protocol was immunoSEQ multiplex PCR, while the TCRdb copy is restricted to in-frame clones and leaves out a portion. The DNA was the basis for D and trimming; V, J and clone size are from that table. The profile shows about 120,000 clones, more than 85% of them singletons. Sequencing used peripheral blood. The chain combines TRBV24-1 with TRBJ1-2; perhaps TRBD1 as D (5 bases). This sequence was found in a human donor with acute or convalescent COVID-19. The donor label of this sample is uncertain. The CDR3 DNA reads as TGTGCCACCAGTGATCTAGGGGAAAGGGGCTACTATGGCTACACCTTC. As protein: CATSDLGERGYYGYTF.